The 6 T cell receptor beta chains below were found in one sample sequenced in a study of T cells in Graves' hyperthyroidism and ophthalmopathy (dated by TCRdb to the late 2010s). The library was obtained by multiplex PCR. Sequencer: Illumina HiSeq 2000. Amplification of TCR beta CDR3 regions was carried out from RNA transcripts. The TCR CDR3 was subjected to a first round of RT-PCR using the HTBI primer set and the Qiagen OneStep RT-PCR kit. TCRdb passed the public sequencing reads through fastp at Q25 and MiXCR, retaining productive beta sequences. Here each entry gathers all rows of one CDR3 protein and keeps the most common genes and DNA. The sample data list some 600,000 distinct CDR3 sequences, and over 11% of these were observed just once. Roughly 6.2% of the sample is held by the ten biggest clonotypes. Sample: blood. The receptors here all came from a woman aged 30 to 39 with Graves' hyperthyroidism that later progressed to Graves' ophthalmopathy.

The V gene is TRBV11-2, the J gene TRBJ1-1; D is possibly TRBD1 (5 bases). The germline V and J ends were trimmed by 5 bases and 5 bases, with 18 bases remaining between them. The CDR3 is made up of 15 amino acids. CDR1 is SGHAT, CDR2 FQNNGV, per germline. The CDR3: CASSGTGVGETEAFF. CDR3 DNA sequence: TGTGCCAGCAGCGGTACAGGAGTCGGGGAAACTGAAGCTTTCTTT. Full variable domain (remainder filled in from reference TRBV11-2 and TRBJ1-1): EAGVAQSPRYKIIEKRQSVAFWCNPISGHATLYWYQQILGQGPKLLIQFQNNGVVDDSQLPKDRFSAERLKGVDSTLKIQPAKLEDSAVYLCASSGTGVGETEAFFGQGTRLTVV.

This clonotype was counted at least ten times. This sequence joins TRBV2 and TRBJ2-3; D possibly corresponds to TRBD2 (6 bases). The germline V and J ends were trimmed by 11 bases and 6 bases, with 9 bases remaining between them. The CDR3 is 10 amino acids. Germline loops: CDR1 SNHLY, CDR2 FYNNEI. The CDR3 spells CACGTDTQYF. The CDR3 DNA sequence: TGTGCCTGTGGGACTGATACGCAGTATTTT.

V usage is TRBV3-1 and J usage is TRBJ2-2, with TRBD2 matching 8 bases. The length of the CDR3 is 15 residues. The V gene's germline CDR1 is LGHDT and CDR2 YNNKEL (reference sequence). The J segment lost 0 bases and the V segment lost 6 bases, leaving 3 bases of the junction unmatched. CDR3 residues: CASSQLAANTGELFF. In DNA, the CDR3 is TGTGCCAGCAGTCAACTAGCGGCGAACACCGGGGAGCTGTTTTTT.

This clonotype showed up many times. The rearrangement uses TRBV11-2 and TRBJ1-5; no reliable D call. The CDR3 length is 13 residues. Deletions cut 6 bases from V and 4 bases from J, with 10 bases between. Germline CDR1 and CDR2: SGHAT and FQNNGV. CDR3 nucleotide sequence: TGTGCCAGCAGTCTAGTAGTTAATCAGCCCCAGCATTTT. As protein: CASSLVVNQPQHF.

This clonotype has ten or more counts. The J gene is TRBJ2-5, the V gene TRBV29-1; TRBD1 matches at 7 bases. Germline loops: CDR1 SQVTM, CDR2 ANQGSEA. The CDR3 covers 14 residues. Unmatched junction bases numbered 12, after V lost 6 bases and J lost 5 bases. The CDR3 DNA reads TGCAGCGTCGGACCGACAGGGTCGTACGAGACCCAGTACTTC. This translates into CSVGPTGSYETQYF.

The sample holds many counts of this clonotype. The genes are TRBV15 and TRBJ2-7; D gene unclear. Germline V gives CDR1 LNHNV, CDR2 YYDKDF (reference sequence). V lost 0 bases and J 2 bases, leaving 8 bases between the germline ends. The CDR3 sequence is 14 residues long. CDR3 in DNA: TGTGCCACCAGCAGAGACGGAGAGGCCTACGAGCAGTACTTC. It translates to CATSRDGEAYEQYF.